This entry lists 11 T cell receptor beta chains sequenced from one sample in a study of spatial heterogeneity in lung cancer (dated by TCRdb to the late 2010s). Preparation of the library involved 5' RACE. The run used a NextSeq 500. TCRdb reprocessing: public reads trimmed at Q25 with fastp, clones called with MiXCR, in-frame beta chains kept. Each entry is one CDR3 protein sequence, shown with its most common DNA and genes. In all, the sample holds about 4,400 distinct CDR3 sequences, and about 20% of those were seen once. Together, the top ten hold roughly 25% of the sample. The sample's time point label is to be understood as: sample taken at primary tumor resection. Without any cell sorting, TCR sequencing was performed on whole RNA extracted either from tumor and nontumor lung tissue or from cryopreserved PBMC samples. The sequencing here drew on normal lung tissue next to the tumor, taken at surgery. Receptor source: a female donor with early-stage non-small cell lung cancer.

By sample fraction, this clonotype is medium-sized (0.01 to 0.1%). Found in a library prepared for alpha chains, this beta chain is an off-target read, and its abundance has little meaning. The chain recombines TRBV4-2 with TRBJ2-3, with 8 positions matching TRBD2. The trim removed 0 bases at V and 9 bases at J, leaving 17 bases unmatched. CDR3 length: 18 amino acids. Germline V gene data show CDR1 as LGHNA and CDR2 as YNFKEQ. This CDR3 reads CASSQEAVGGGGFGTQYF. CDR3 nucleotides: TGTGCCAGCAGCCAAGAGGCTGTCGGGGGGGGCGGTTTCGGAACGCAGTATTTT.

The sample holds many counts of this clonotype. Because this beta chain is a stray read in a library intended to capture alpha chains, its abundance should not be given much weight. V is TRBV20-1 and J is TRBJ2-1; TRBD1 agrees at 8 bases. After removal of 3 bases from V and 5 bases from J, the junction contained 6 bases not matched to a gene. This CDR3 has 14 residues. Germline CDR1 and CDR2: DFQATT and SNEGSKA (reference sequence). CDR3 in amino acids: CSASRDRSNNEQFF. The CDR3 coding sequence is TGCAGTGCTAGCCGGGACAGGAGCAACAATGAGCAGTTCTTC.

For this clonotype: This beta chain is a stray read from a library made for alpha chains; its abundance is not meaningful. The chain links TRBV29-1 to TRBJ2-7; D is tentatively TRBD1 or TRBD2 (5 bases each). CDR3 length equals 14 residues. Germline V gene lookup returns CDR1 SQVTM and CDR2 ANQGSEA. The V and J ends lost 3 bases and 1 base respectively, with 13 bases between them. CDR3 residues: CSVETRGQSYEQYF. DNA for the CDR3: TGCAGCGTTGAGACCCGGGGCCAGTCCTACGAGCAGTACTTC.

This clonotype came up many times. Being off target in a library aimed at alpha chains, this beta chain has a size of little meaning. V gene TRBV12-3 or TRBV12-4 combines with J gene TRBJ2-2; 14 bases are shared with TRBD2. V was pared by 6 bases and J by 17 bases, with 8 bases of the junction left unmatched. The CDR3 has 13 amino acids. The CDR3 protein is CASSPRLAGGSFF. In DNA form, the CDR3 reads TGTGCCAGCAGCCCTCGACTAGCGGGAGGGAGTTTTTTT.

By share, this clonotype ranks as medium-sized. The library was prepared for alpha chains; this beta chain is a stray read, so its frequency means little. The J gene is TRBJ2-7, the V gene TRBV20-1; D is ambiguous. Trimming took off 0 bases at V and 2 bases at J, with 5 bases between the two ends. The CDR3 runs to 12 residues. Germline loops: CDR1 DFQATT, CDR2 SNEGSKA (reference sequence). The chain's CDR3 is CSARDLTYEQYF. DNA for the CDR3: TGCAGTGCTAGAGATCTAACCTACGAGCAGTACTTC.

This clonotype was seen a single time. Found in a library prepared for alpha chains, this beta chain is an off-target read, and its abundance has little meaning. This chain joins TRBV2 and TRBJ2-7, with D maybe TRBD1 (6 bases). The CDR3 spans 12 residues. CDR1 is SNHLY, CDR2 FYNNEI, per germline. The ends were cut back, 6 bases at V and 6 bases at J, with 12 bases in the middle. The CDR3 DNA is TGTGCCAGCAGGAGCCGGGACACCGAGCAGTACTTC. Protein: CASRSRDTEQYF.

By share, this clonotype counts as medium-sized. Since the library was made to target alpha chains, this beta chain is a stray read and its abundance is not meaningful. V is TRBV27 and J is TRBJ1-2; 11 nucleotides line up with TRBD1. Germline V gene lookup returns CDR1 MNHEY and CDR2 SMNVEV (reference sequence). This CDR3 has 15 residues. The ends lost 3 bases at V and 6 bases at J; junction bases unmatched: 6. This CDR3 reads CASSLGTGGPDGYTF. CDR3 bases: TGTGCCAGCAGTTTGGGGACAGGGGGACCGGATGGCTACACCTTC.

In the case of this clonotype: This beta chain is an unintended read in a library built for alpha chains; its size means little. V is TRBV7-9 and J is TRBJ2-2, with D possibly TRBD1 on 5 matching bases. V was shortened by 0 bases and J by 0 bases, with 8 bases between the two germline ends. The CDR3 spans 16 residues. From germline, CDR1 is SEHNR and CDR2 FQNEAQ (reference sequence). The DNA of the CDR3 is TGTGCCAGCAGCTTAGCGGGGCAGGCGAACACCGGGGAGCTGTTTTTT. It specifies CASSLAGQANTGELFF.

This clonotype was counted at least ten times. For a library built for alpha chains, this beta chain is a stray read; little rests on its size. The genes are TRBV7-2 and TRBJ1-6; D remains unclear. Trimming shortened V by 0 bases and J by 7 bases, and 7 bases separated the two germline ends. The germline gives CDR1 SGHTA, CDR2 FQGNSA. CDR3 size: 14 residues. The CDR3 coding sequence is TGTGCCAGCAGCTTAGCAGGGAGCAATTCACCCCTCCACTTT. Translated, it gives CASSLAGSNSPLHF.

This clonotype is termed medium-sized. For a library built for alpha chains, this beta chain is a stray read; little rests on its size. The chain recombines TRBV7-2 with TRBJ2-1; 8 bases are shared with TRBD1. V was clipped by 5 bases and J by 6 bases; unmatched bases: 9. The CDR3 runs 15 residues. The V gene's germline CDR1 is SGHTA and CDR2 FQGNSA. CDR3 DNA: TGTGCCAGCAGCCAAGGGACAGGCCACTTCAATGAGCAGTTCTTC. This gives the protein CASSQGTGHFNEQFF.

In its sample, this clonotype ranks as medium-sized. A library made for alpha chains picked up this beta chain off target, so its size means little. V and J are TRBV15 and TRBJ2-1, with 8 bases identical to TRBD2. CDR3 length equals 16 residues. Germline V gene lookup returns CDR1 LNHNV and CDR2 YYDKDF (reference sequence). With V trimmed by 4 bases and J by 9 bases, 14 bases remained unmatched. As DNA, the CDR3 is TGTGCCACCAGCATAGGGTTTAGCGGGACTGATGGTGAGCAGTTCTTC. Translated, it gives CATSIGFSGTDGEQFF.